This T cell receptor beta chain is from a study of OX40 agonist ivuxolimab in advanced cancers. Study-wide background: Males comprised 82.7% of the group, whose mean age was about 60 years (range roughly 23 to 80).

The germline V gene encodes CDR1 SGHTA and CDR2 FQGNSA. This CDR3 is built from 14 residues. The V gene lost 1 base and the J gene lost 5 bases, with 12 bases spanning the gap. Remarks on this clone: As yet, its antigen is unknown.

Findings and limits, study-wide: At doses 0.1 to 3.0 mg/kg, CD4+ and CD8+ clones expanded.

The protocol was immunoSEQ multiplex PCR, while the TCRdb copy is restricted to in-frame clones and leaves out a portion. The sample holds 76,000 or so clones, roughly 85% seen once. This receptor was taken from an adult with an advanced solid tumor such as melanoma, head and neck, liver or kidney cancer. The specimen comprised CD4+ or CD8+ T cells sorted from blood, sampled in a trial of the OX40 agonist ivuxolimab. The chain recombines TRBV7-2 with TRBJ2-7; D unclear. CDR3 residues: CASSLEARSDEQYF. For the CDR3, the DNA is TGTGCCAGCAGCTTAGAAGCGAGGAGTGACGAGCAGTACTTC.